This T cell receptor beta chain was captured in a study of T cells in Graves' hyperthyroidism and ophthalmopathy. Findings and caveats of the study: In the analysis, a 13 V-J model separated ophthalmopathy from stable hyperthyroidism.

The germline V gene has CDR1 SNHLY and CDR2 FYNNEI. The CDR3 length is 16 residues. The V and J ends lost 1 base and 0 bases respectively, with 11 bases between them. About this clonotype: Its target is unknown.

Diagnoses rested on clinical symptoms, serum thyroxine and TRAb, thyroid ultrasound and orbital computed tomography. Amplified TCR beta CDR3 regions derived from RNA transcripts. Researchers ran a first-round RT-PCR on the TCR CDR3 using the HTBI primer set. TCRdb passed the multiplex PCR reads through MiXCR, listing each CDR3 protein once. The table records under 350,000 distinct CDR3 sequences, 15% to 20% of them present only once. The receptor was derived from a woman in her sixties or seventies with Graves' ophthalmopathy. The chain recombines TRBV2 with TRBJ2-3; a weak D match, TRBD2 (6 bases). Sequencing was carried out using blood. CDR3 amino acids: CASSEGLALSTDTQYF. CDR3 in DNA: TGTGCCAGCAGTGAAGGGCTAGCGCTCAGCACAGATACGCAGTATTTT.